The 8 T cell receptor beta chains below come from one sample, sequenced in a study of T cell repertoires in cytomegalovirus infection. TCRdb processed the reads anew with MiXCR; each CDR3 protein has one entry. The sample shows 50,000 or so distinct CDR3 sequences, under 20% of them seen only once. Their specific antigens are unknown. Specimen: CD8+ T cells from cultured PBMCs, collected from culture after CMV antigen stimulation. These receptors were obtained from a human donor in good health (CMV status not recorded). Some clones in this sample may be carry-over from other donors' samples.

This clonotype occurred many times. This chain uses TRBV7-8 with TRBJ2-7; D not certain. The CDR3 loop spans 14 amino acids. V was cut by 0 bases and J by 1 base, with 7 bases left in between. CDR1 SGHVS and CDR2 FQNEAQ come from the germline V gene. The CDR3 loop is CASSLARISYEQYF. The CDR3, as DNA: TGTGCCAGCAGCTTAGCGCGGATTTCCTACGAGCAGTACTTC.

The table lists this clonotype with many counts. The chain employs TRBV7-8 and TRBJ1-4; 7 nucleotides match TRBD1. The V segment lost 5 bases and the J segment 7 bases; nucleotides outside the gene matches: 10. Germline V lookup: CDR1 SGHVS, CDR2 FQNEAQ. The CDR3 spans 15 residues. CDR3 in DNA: TGTGCCAGCAGCGCCCCGACAGGGTCCGCTGAAAAACTGTTTTTT. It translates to CASSAPTGSAEKLFF. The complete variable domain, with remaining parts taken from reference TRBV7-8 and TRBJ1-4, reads GAGVSQSPRYKVAKRGQDVALRCDPISGHVSLFWYQQALGQGPEFLTYFQNEAQLDKSGLPSDRFFAERPEGSVSTLKIQRTQQEDSAVYLCASSAPTGSAEKLFFGSGTQLSVL.

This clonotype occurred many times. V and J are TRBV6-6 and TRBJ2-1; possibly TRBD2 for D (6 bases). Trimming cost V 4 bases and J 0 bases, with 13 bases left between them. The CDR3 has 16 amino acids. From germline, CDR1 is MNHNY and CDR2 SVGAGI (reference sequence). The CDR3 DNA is TGTGCCAGCAGTTGGGAGGCCGACGTCTCCTACAATGAGCAGTTCTTC. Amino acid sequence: CASSWEADVSYNEQFF.

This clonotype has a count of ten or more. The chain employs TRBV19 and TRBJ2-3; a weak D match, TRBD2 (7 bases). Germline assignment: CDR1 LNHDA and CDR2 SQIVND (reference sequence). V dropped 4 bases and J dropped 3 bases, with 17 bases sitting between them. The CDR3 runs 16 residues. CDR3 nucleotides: TGTGCCAGTAGTAACGGGGGGCTCGGCTATACAGATACGCAGTATTTT. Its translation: CASSNGGLGYTDTQYF.

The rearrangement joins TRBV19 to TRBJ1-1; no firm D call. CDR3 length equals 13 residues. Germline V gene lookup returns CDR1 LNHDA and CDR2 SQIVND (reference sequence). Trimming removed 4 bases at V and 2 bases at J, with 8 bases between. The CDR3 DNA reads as TGTGCCAGTAGTAGAAAGGACAACACTGAAGCTTTCTTT. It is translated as CASSRKDNTEAFF.

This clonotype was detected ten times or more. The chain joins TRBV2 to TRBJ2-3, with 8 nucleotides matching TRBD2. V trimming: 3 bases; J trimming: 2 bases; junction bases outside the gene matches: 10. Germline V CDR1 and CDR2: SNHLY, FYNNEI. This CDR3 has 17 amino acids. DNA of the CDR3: TGTGCCAGCAGTGAGAAGAGGCGGGGGGCTCACACAGATACGCAGTATTTT. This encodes CASSEKRRGAHTDTQYF.

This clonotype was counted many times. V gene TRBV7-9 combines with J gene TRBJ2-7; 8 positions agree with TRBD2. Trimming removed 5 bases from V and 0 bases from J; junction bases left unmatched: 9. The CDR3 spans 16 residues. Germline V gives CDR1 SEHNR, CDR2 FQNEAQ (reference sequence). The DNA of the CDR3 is TGTGCCAGCAGCAACAGGACAAGCGGGAGCTCCTACGAGCAGTACTTC. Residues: CASSNRTSGSSYEQYF.

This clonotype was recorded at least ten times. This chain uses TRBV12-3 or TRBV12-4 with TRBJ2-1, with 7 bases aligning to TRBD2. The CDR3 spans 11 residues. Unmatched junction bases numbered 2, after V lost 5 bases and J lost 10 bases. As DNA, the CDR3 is TGTGCCAGCAGTCCCGGGGGGGAGCAGTTCTTC. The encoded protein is CASSPGGEQFF.